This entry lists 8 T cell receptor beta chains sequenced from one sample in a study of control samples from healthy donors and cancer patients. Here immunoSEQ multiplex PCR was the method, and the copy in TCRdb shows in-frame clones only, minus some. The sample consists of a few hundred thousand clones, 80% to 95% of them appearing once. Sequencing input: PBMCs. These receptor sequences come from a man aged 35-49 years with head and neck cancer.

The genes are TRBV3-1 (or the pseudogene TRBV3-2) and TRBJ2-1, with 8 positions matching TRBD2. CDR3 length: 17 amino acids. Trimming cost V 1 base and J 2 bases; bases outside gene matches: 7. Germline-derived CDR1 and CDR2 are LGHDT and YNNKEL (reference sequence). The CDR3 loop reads CASSQGRLAGAYNEQFF. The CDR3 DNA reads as TGTGCCAGCAGCCAAGGGCGTCTAGCGGGCGCCTACAATGAGCAGTTCTTC.

The CDR3 sequence: CAISEPGQGITEAFF. The DNA for the CDR3 is TGTGCCATCAGTGAGCCGGGACAGGGGATTACTGAAGCTTTCTTT. V and J are TRBV10-3 and TRBJ1-1; 10 bases agree with TRBD1. V lost 2 bases, J lost 5 bases, and 5 bases stayed unmatched. Per germline, CDR1 ENHRY and CDR2 SYGVKD. The CDR3 sequence is 15 residues long.

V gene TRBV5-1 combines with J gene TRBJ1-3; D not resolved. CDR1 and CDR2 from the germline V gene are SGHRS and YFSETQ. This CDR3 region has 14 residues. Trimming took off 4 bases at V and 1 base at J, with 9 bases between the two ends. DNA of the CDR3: TGCGCCAGCAGCAAGGAAGGGTCTGGAAACACCATATATTTT. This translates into CASSKEGSGNTIYF. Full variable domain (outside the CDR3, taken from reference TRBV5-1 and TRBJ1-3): KAGVTQTPRYLIKTRGQQVTLSCSPISGHRSVSWYQQTPGQGLQFLFEYFSETQRNKGNFPGRFSGRQFSNSRSEMNVSTLELGDSALYLCASSKEGSGNTIYFGEGSWLTVV.

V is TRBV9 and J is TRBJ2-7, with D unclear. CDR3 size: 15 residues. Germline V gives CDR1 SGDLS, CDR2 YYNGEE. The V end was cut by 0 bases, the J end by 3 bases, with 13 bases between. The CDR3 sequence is CASSVEAGTLYEQYF. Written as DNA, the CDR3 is TGTGCCAGCAGCGTAGAAGCAGGAACGCTCTACGAGCAGTACTTC.

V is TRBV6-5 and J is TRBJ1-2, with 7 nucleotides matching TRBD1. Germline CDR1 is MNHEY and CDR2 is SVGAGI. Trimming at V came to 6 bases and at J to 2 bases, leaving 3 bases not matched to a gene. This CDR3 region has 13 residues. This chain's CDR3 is CASSQTGNYGYTF. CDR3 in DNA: TGTGCCAGCAGCCAGACAGGGAACTATGGCTACACCTTC.

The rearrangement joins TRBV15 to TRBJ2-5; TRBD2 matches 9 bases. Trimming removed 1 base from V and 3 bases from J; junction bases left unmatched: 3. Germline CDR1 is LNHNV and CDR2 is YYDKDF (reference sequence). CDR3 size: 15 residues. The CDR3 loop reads CATSRGIAGEETQYF. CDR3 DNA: TGTGCCACCAGCAGAGGGATAGCGGGGGAAGAGACCCAGTACTTC.

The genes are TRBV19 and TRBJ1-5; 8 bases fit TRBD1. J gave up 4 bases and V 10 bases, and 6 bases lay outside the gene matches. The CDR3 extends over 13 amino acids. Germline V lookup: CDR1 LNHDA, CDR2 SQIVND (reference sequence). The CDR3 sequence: CATGWTGNQPQHF. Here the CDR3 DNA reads TGTGCCACAGGATGGACAGGGAATCAGCCCCAGCATTTT.

CDR3 sequence: CASSLRPGGRQETQYF. CDR3 coding DNA: TGTGCCAGCAGTTTAAGGCCCGGGGGACGGCAAGAGACCCAGTACTTC. The chain uses TRBV28 and TRBJ2-5; perhaps TRBD2 as D (6 bases). The CDR3 loop spans 16 amino acids. Germline CDR1 and CDR2: MDHEN and SYDVKM. V was cut by 2 bases and J by 2 bases, with 15 bases left in between.